One and the same sample provided the 21 T cell receptor beta chains below, sequenced in a study of cytomegalovirus exposure and HLA in healthy donors listed by TCRdb under 2017. The library was generated by the immunoSEQ multiplex PCR assay. For the multiplex PCR, a mixture combining 60 forward primers for TCR Vbeta segments and 13 reverse primers for TCR Jbeta segments was used. TCRdb provides this immuneACCESS table in a form limited to in-frame rearrangements. Some clones are lacking; in checked studies, under half of them reflect an unresolved V gene, and why the rest are absent is not known. The sample table records about 140,000 clones; roughly 84% of these occur just once. The ten largest account for roughly 2.7% of the sample. The material sequenced was PBMCs. The source of these receptors is a boy younger than 10 in good health and CMV-seronegative.

The rearrangement joins TRBV27 to TRBJ1-5, with D unclear. CDR1 is MNHEY and CDR2 is SMNVEV in the germline V gene (reference sequence). Deletions cut 3 bases from V and 0 bases from J, with 6 bases between. The CDR3 is made up of 14 amino acids. The CDR3 spells CASSFLNSNQPQHF. The CDR3 DNA reads as TGTGCCAGCAGTTTCCTTAATAGCAATCAGCCCCAGCATTTT.

The V call is TRBV5-4, the J call TRBJ2-3, with D possibly TRBD1 on 5 matching bases. The germline gives CDR1 SGHNT, CDR2 YYREEE (reference sequence). The CDR3 consists of 16 residues. The ends were cut back, 2 bases at V and 2 bases at J, with 15 bases in the middle. As DNA, the CDR3 is TGTGCCAGCAGCTTTGGGGCCGGTCTCATCACAGATACGCAGTATTTT. Its translation is CASSFGAGLITDTQYF.

V and J are TRBV11-2 and TRBJ1-1; TRBD1 matches at 7 bases. J gave up 0 bases and V 3 bases, and 4 bases lay outside the gene matches. The germline gives CDR1 SGHAT, CDR2 FQNNGV. CDR3 size: 15 residues. The CDR3 region has the DNA TGTGCCAGCAGCTTTTCCGGGACAGTGAACACTGAAGCTTTCTTT. It codes for CASSFSGTVNTEAFF.

This chain joins TRBV28 and TRBJ1-1; perhaps TRBD1 as D (6 bases). The CDR3 has 20 residues. The germline V gene encodes CDR1 MDHEN and CDR2 SYDVKM. V lost 4 bases and J lost 5, with 32 bases in between. The CDR3 protein is CASSSPREGGQSGLRTEAFF. In DNA form, the CDR3 reads TGTGCCAGCAGTTCACCTCGAGAGGGGGGGCAAAGCGGGTTAAGGACTGAAGCTTTCTTT.

The V gene is TRBV7-9, the J gene TRBJ2-3; 15 positions match TRBD2. In germline, CDR1 is SEHNR, CDR2 FQNEAQ (reference sequence). J gave up 1 base and V 6 bases, and 11 bases lay outside the gene matches. This CDR3 contains 19 residues. In nucleotides, the CDR3 is TGTGCCAGCAGACGACCCGGACTAGCGGGGGGGTCGGGCACAGATACGCAGTATTTT. Its translation is CASRRPGLAGGSGTDTQYF. The full variable domain, with the rest looked up from reference TRBV7-9 and TRBJ2-3, is DTGVSQNPRHKITKRGQNVTFRCDPISEHNRLYWYRQTLGQGPEFLTYFQNEAQLEKSRLLSDRFSAERPKGSFSTLEIQRTEQGDSAMYLCASRRPGLAGGSGTDTQYFGPGTRLTVL.

In DNA, the CDR3 is TGTGCCAGCAGTCCTGGCCCCGGGACAGGGGCGATCAGAGGCTACACCTTC. This translates into CASSPGPGTGAIRGYTF. The chain has TRBV28 and TRBJ1-2; 10 bases are a match to TRBD1. Looked up from germline, CDR1 is MDHEN and CDR2 is SYDVKM. The V gene end was trimmed by 5 bases and the J gene end by 8 bases; junction bases not matched to a gene: 17. CDR3 length: 17 residues.

In DNA, the CDR3 is TGTGCTAGTGGTCCGATAGCCCGCCCCGAAGATACGCAGTATTTT. Translated, it gives CASGPIARPEDTQYF. V and J are TRBV12-5 and TRBJ2-3, with D uncertain. Germline assignment: CDR1 LGHNT and CDR2 FRNRAP. The germline V and J ends were trimmed by 5 bases and 5 bases, with 17 bases remaining between them. CDR3 length equals 15 residues. The full variable domain, rest sourced from reference TRBV12-5 and TRBJ2-3, is DARVTQTPRHKVTEMGQEVTMRCQPILGHNTVFWYRQTMMQGLELLAYFRNRAPLDDSGMPKDRFSAEMPDATLATLKIQPSEPRDSAVYFCASGPIARPEDTQYFGPGTRLTVL.

This clone occurred once. The genes are TRBV11-3 and TRBJ2-7; 9 bases are a match to TRBD2. This CDR3 spans 18 amino acids. V shed 5 bases, J shed 1 base, and the junction held 15 bases outside the gene matches. Germline values: CDR1 SGHNT, CDR2 YENEEA. In DNA form, the CDR3 reads TGTGCCAGCAGCCCTCCACCCCGACTAGCGGCCGGATCCTACGAGCAGTACTTC. Its protein is CASSPPPRLAAGSYEQYF. Drawing the rest from reference TRBV11-3 and TRBJ2-7, the complete variable domain is EAGVVQSPRYKIIEKKQPVAFWCNPISGHNTLYWYLQNLGQGPELLIRYENEEAVDDSQLPKDRFSAERLKGVDSTLKIQPAELGDSAVYLCASSPPPRLAAGSYEQYFGPGTRLTVT.

The table lists this clone with a few counts. V is TRBV10-3 and J is TRBJ2-5; no definite D call. The CDR3 totals 15 residues. V lost 2 bases and J 4 bases, leaving 14 bases between the germline ends. Germline V gives CDR1 ENHRY, CDR2 SYGVKD. CDR3 nucleotides: TGTGCCATCAGTGAGATAAGGAGTCTCGGAGAGACCCAGTACTTC. Its protein is CAISEIRSLGETQYF.

The chain is built from TRBV2 and TRBJ1-5; TRBD1 is a possible D gene (6 bases). Germline CDR1 and CDR2: SNHLY and FYNNEI. The CDR3 totals 14 residues. Trimming left V 7 bases short and J 4 bases short, with 14 bases between. DNA for the CDR3: TGTGCCAGCACCCCGGACAGAGATAATCAGCCCCAGCATTTT. This encodes CASTPDRDNQPQHF.

In its sample, this clone was seen once. The V gene is TRBV27, the J gene TRBJ2-3; possibly TRBD2 for D (6 bases). V was trimmed by 6 bases and J by 1 base, leaving 20 bases between them. This CDR3 is 17 amino acids long. Germline V gives CDR1 MNHEY, CDR2 SMNVEV (reference sequence). The CDR3 spells CASSYFVPGTGTDTQYF. The CDR3 DNA reads as TGTGCCAGCAGCTATTTTGTCCCCGGGACTGGCACAGATACGCAGTATTTT.

This clone was picked up one time. The chain uses TRBV27 and TRBJ2-1, with 7 nucleotides matching TRBD2. With V trimmed by 7 bases and J by 3 bases, 6 bases remained unmatched. This CDR3 spans 14 amino acids. CDR1 is MNHEY and CDR2 is SMNVEV in the germline V gene (reference sequence). The CDR3 is CASTASGLYNEQFF. The CDR3 DNA reads TGTGCCAGCACCGCTAGCGGTCTCTACAATGAGCAGTTCTTC.

The chain is built from TRBV5-8 and TRBJ2-7; no definite D call. V gave up 2 bases and J gave up 7 bases, with 7 bases separating them. Germline V gene sequence: CDR1 SGHTS, CDR2 YDEGEE. The CDR3 is 11 residues long. The CDR3 sequence is CASSFLPEQYF. CDR3 sequence (DNA): TGTGCCAGCAGCTTCCTACCTGAGCAGTACTTC.

V is TRBV18 and J is TRBJ1-5, with TRBD1 identical over 9 bases. This CDR3 is built from 14 residues. The V gene end was trimmed by 4 bases and the J gene end by 6 bases; junction bases not matched to a gene: 4. CDR1 is KGHSH, CDR2 LQKENI, per germline. CDR3 sequence (DNA): TGTGCCAGCTCACGGGGACAGGGTATTCAGCCCCAGCATTTT. Its translation: CASSRGQGIQPQHF. Looking up the rest from reference TRBV18 and TRBJ1-5 gives the full variable domain: NAGVMQNPRHLVRRRGQEARLRCSPMKGHSHVYWYRQLPEEGLKFMVYLQKENIIDESGMPKERFSAEFPKEGPSILRIQQVVRGDSAAYFCASSRGQGIQPQHFGDGTRLSIL.

This clone was detected only once. The rearrangement joins TRBV6-5 to TRBJ1-3; D is unresolved. Germline assignment: CDR1 MNHEY and CDR2 SVGAGI. CDR3 size: 16 residues. V was shortened by 0 bases and J by 4 bases, with 13 bases between the two germline ends. The chain's CDR3 is CASSYSNQEGGNTIYF. In DNA form, the CDR3 reads TGTGCCAGCAGTTACTCGAATCAGGAGGGAGGAAACACCATATATTTT.

The rearrangement uses TRBV7-3 and TRBJ2-1, with a weak D call TRBD1 (6 bases). Trimming stripped 8 bases from V and 8 bases from J, with 16 bases between. Per germline, CDR1 SGHTA and CDR2 FQGTGA. This CDR3 has 13 residues. CDR3 bases: TGTGCCAGCGGGGTGGGACACTCCTATGAGCAGTTCTTC. As protein: CASGVGHSYEQFF.

This chain connects TRBV19 to TRBJ2-7; 11 nucleotides agree with TRBD1. The CDR3 length is 14 residues. V was pared by 3 bases and J by 6 bases, with 4 bases of the junction left unmatched. The germline CDR1 and CDR2 sequences are LNHDA and SQIVND (reference sequence). The DNA of the CDR3 is TGTGCCAGTAGTATCGGACAGGGGGCGTCCGAGCAGTACTTC. Translation gives CASSIGQGASEQYF.

This clone is a singleton in its sample. The rearrangement uses TRBV6-5 and TRBJ2-4; D unclear. Trimming left V 3 bases short and J 6 bases short, with 9 bases between. The CDR3 has 13 amino acids. The germline V gene encodes CDR1 MNHEY and CDR2 SVGAGI. The DNA of the CDR3 is TGTGCCAGCAGTTATACAAGTATAAACATTCAGTACTTC. This codes for CASSYTSINIQYF.

The V gene is TRBV28, the J gene TRBJ1-4; weak D call: TRBD1 (6 bases). Trimming left V 2 bases short and J 4 bases short, with 8 bases between. The CDR3 covers 14 residues. Per the germline V gene, CDR1 is MDHEN and CDR2 is SYDVKM. Here the CDR3 reads CASSLAGVNEKLFF. In DNA form, the CDR3 reads TGTGCCAGCAGTTTAGCAGGGGTTAATGAAAAACTGTTTTTT. The variable domain in full, with the rest retrieved from reference TRBV28 and TRBJ1-4, is DVKVTQSSRYLVKRTGEKVFLECVQDMDHENMFWYRQDPGLGLRLIYFSYDVKMKEKGDIPEGYSVSREKKERFSLILESASTNQTSMYLCASSLAGVNEKLFFGSGTQLSVL.

The chain combines TRBV9 with TRBJ1-1, with D maybe TRBD1 (6 bases). V was shortened by 3 bases and J by 1 base, with 22 bases between the two germline ends. The length of the CDR3 is 18 residues. In germline, CDR1 is SGDLS, CDR2 YYNGEE. CDR3 residues: CASSAHPQRGHPNTEAFF. In nucleotides, the CDR3 is TGTGCCAGCAGCGCCCACCCCCAGCGGGGGCACCCGAACACTGAAGCTTTCTTT.

In this sample, this clone turned up a few times. This chain links TRBV11-3 with TRBJ1-4; D might be TRBD1 (6 bases). Germline CDR1 is SGHNT and CDR2 is YENEEA. The CDR3 length is 15 residues. Trimming pared 0 bases from V and 5 bases from J, leaving 10 bases between. CDR3 loop: CASSLDGQRNEKLFF. CDR3 bases: TGTGCCAGCAGCTTAGATGGACAGCGAAATGAAAAACTGTTTTTT.